These 11 T cell receptor beta chains came from one sample sequenced in a study of tumor-infiltrating lymphocytes in primary liver carcinoma. A constant-region primer served to make TCR beta cDNA from roughly 540 ng total RNA. Three-round nested multiplex PCR performed with slightly modified ARM-PCR produced the TCR beta libraries. With TRBV1-TRBV30 forward primers and a C-beta reverse primer, the first two PCR rounds were run for approximately 10 cycles each. TCRdb reanalysed the multiplex PCR reads using MiXCR and keeps one entry per CDR3 protein. Of around 330,000 distinct CDR3 sequences in the sample, 65% are singletons; the top ten hold about 9.4%. For blood RNA, unsorted whole blood served as the source, and germline DNA was extracted too. The sequenced sample was peripheral blood. These receptors all stem from a man aged 40-49 years with primary liver carcinoma and hepatitis B virus infection.

This clonotype was seen only a few times. The chain joins TRBV6-5 to TRBJ2-5; 9 positions match TRBD1. From germline, CDR1 is MNHEY and CDR2 SVGAGI. CDR3 size: 17 residues. V lost 5 bases, J lost 7 bases, and 17 bases stayed unmatched. The CDR3 DNA sequence: TGTGCCAGCAGTCCCATGGGACAGGGTGACCTCGGGGGGACCCAGTACTTC. Its protein is CASSPMGQGDLGGTQYF.

A word on this clonotype: A much larger clone is a single base away; this may be a read error. This chain uses TRBV29-1 with TRBJ1-1; TRBD1 aligns across 7 bases. Germline values: CDR1 SQVTM, CDR2 ANQGSEA. The CDR3 spans 13 residues. Here the CDR3 reads CSGSPDRNTEASF. In DNA form, the CDR3 reads TGCAGCGGCTCTCCGGACAGGAACACTGAAGCTTCCTTT.

The V and J genes are TRBV14 and TRBJ2-7; D call uncertain. V gave up 7 bases and J gave up 3 bases, with 16 bases separating them. CDR1 SGHDN and CDR2 FVKESK come from the germline V gene. The CDR3 loop spans 14 amino acids. CDR3 nucleotides: TGTGCCAGCACCCCAAGACGGCAGTACTACGAGCAGTACTTC. Protein sequence: CASTPRRQYYEQYF.

This clonotype was found a few times. The J gene is TRBJ2-6, the V gene TRBV30, with unresolved D. In germline, CDR1 is GTSNPN, CDR2 SVGIG (reference sequence). Trimming cost V 3 bases and J 2 bases, with 8 bases left between them. The CDR3 runs to 14 residues. CDR3 nucleotides: TGTGCCTGGAGCCTATCCACTGGGGCCAACGTCCTGACTTTC. Its translation is CAWSLSTGANVLTF.

V is TRBV29-1 and J is TRBJ2-4; tentatively, D is TRBD2 (5 bases). The V end was cut by 6 bases, the J end by 9 bases, with 15 bases between. The CDR3 runs 12 residues. The V gene's germline CDR1 is SQVTM and CDR2 ANQGSEA. Written as DNA, the CDR3 is TGCAGCGTAATTCAAGGACGGGGCATTCAGTACTTC. As protein: CSVIQGRGIQYF.

This clonotype was detected ten times or more. This chain joins TRBV4-2 and TRBJ2-7; D perhaps matches TRBD1 (5 bases). The CDR3 sequence is 14 residues long. The V and J ends lost 0 bases and 6 bases respectively, with 12 bases between them. Germline CDR1 and CDR2: LGHNA and YNFKEQ. Here the CDR3 DNA reads TGTGCCAGCAGCCAAGAGTCGCAGGGCGGCGAGCAGTACTTC. This codes for CASSQESQGGEQYF.

Regarding this clonotype: A much larger clone differs from this one at a single base, so this may be a read error. The J gene is TRBJ2-3, the V gene TRBV6-1, with 9 bases aligning to TRBD2. The CDR3 contains 15 residues. CDR1 and CDR2 (germline): MNHNS, SASEGT. V lost 8 bases and J lost 9; bases outside the gene matches: 15. Here the CDR3 DNA reads TGTGCCAGCCGGTCGGTAGCGGGAGATCTCGGGACGCAGTATTTT. Encoded protein: CASRSVAGDLGTQYF.

There are many counts of this clonotype. The chain combines TRBV4-1 with TRBJ2-2, with a tentative D call TRBD2 (6 bases). The germline CDR1 and CDR2 sequences are MGHRA and YSYEKL. The CDR3 runs 16 residues. Trimming took off 0 bases at V and 6 bases at J, with 14 bases between the two ends. The CDR3 DNA is TGCGCCAGCAGCCAAGAGGGGGGTCTGGTGCCCGGGGAGCTGTTTTTT. As protein: CASSQEGGLVPGELFF.

This clonotype was observed a single time. A much larger clonotype is one base distant, so this may be a read error. This chain links TRBV6-5 with TRBJ2-4; D uncertain. The V end lost 7 bases, the J end lost 0 bases, and 10 bases lay between the germline ends. CDR1 MNHEY and CDR2 SVGAGI come from the germline V gene. This CDR3 region has 14 residues. The CDR3 region is CASNPQRAKNIQYF. In DNA, the CDR3 is TGTGCCAGCAATCCCCAAAGAGCCAAAAACATTCAGTACTTC.

This clonotype was recorded at least ten times. This rearrangement joins TRBV14 to TRBJ2-1; 8 bases agree with TRBD2. CDR1 SGHDN and CDR2 FVKESK come from the germline V gene. The V segment lost 6 bases and the J segment 7 bases; nucleotides outside the gene matches: 11. This CDR3 has 15 residues. The CDR3 sequence: CASRPLAGVGNEQFF. The DNA of the CDR3 is TGTGCCAGCAGACCCCTAGCGGGCGTGGGTAATGAGCAGTTCTTC.

There are a few counts of this clonotype. A much larger clone lies a single base off, so this may be a read error. The rearrangement links TRBV29-1 to TRBJ2-2; TRBD1 matches at 8 bases. The CDR3 consists of 15 residues. CDR1 SQVTM and CDR2 ANQGSEA come from the germline V gene. The CDR3 sequence is CSIDPGQGYTGELFF. The CDR3 DNA reads TGCAGCATTGACCCTGGACAGGGTTACACCGGGGAGCTGTTTTTT.